This record looks at one T cell receptor (beta chain) sequence and its context. Its antigen is unknown. The input lacks base qualities; no much larger clone sits a single base away. Libraries were built with the immunoSEQ multiplex PCR assay. Concerning the study's data processing: A statistical classification framework was built for diagnosing cytomegalovirus status from the catalog of TCR beta chain sequences. The clones in this table, taken by TCRdb from immuneACCESS, are in-frame only. Not every clone is retained; where verified, under half of the shortfall comes from an unresolved V gene, and the cause of the rest is unknown. D and trimming come from the DNA, and the V and J calls and clone size come from that table. The sample yields about 73,000 clones; 94% were counted once. About 0.93% of the sample is in the top ten clones. This entry is derived from a study of cytomegalovirus exposure and HLA in healthy donors (dated by TCRdb to 2017 to 2019). Regarding the research as a whole: A later analysis indicated that the 90 to 150 validation repertoires were generated on the platform also employed for the roughly 650 repertoires of the first cohort. The aim of the study was to test whether cataloging public T cell receptors could identify signatures of past pathogen exposure. Besides the first cohort of hundreds of subjects, a separate validation cohort made up of roughly 120 different subjects was used. High-throughput TCR immunosequencing, statistical association of individual TCRs with disease status, and machine learning were combined to predict cytomegalovirus infection status. Summary of the overall study and its limitations: Subsequent analysis determined that TCRs grouped into clusters in the first cohort also showed a tendency toward co-occurrence across the 120 or so validation repertoires, and roughly 95% of cluster scores exceeded 0. In vitro tests confirmed that a few of the cytomegalovirus-associated TCR beta chains recognize cytomegalovirus antigens. The authors suggested that the approach could potentially be extended to other disease states and immunological phenotypes. In the study, 150 to 200 TCR beta chains were listed as associated with cytomegalovirus. The classifier was reported to diagnose cytomegalovirus status with high specificity and sensitivity in both the original cohort and the validation cohort. A later analysis lacked HLA typing for the validation cohort, so it scored co-occurrence in that cohort across all 110 or so repertoires. Most TCR sequences were observed very rarely across donors, whereas some public TCRs were present in many individuals.

The donors were included in the validation cohort of some 120 subjects, a group kept apart from the approximately 650-subject first cohort. Sequencing used PBMCs. The TCR sequence derives from a woman under 30 in good health and CMV-seronegative.

The CDR3 reads as follows: CASSLVRTKVGTEAFF. In nucleotide form, the sequence is TGTGCCAGCAGCTTAGTCCGGACAAAAGTTGGCACTGAAGCTTTCTTT. This sequence uses TRBV7-9 and TRBJ1-1; the D region possibly corresponds to TRBD1 (5 bases align). CDR1 and CDR2, per the germline V gene (reference sequence), are SEHNR and FQNEAQ. The CDR3 measures 16 amino acids from cysteine to phenylalanine. The entry retains the CDR3 DNA only, 48 bases that are in frame from base 1. V loses 1 base of germline sequence and J loses 4 bases, and the interval between the two ends is 16 bases.